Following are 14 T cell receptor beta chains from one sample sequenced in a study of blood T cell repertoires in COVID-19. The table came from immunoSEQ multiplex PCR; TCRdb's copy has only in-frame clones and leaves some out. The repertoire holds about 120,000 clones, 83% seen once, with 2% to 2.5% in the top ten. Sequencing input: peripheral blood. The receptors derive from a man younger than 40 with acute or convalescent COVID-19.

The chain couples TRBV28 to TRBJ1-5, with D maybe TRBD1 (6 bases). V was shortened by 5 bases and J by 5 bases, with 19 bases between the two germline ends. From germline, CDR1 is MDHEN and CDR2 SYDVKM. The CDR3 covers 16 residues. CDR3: CASSPPGGGMDQPQHF. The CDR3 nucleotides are TGTGCCAGCAGTCCCCCCGGCGGGGGCATGGATCAGCCCCAGCATTTT. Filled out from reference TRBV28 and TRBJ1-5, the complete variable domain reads DVKVTQSSRYLVKRTGEKVFLECVQDMDHENMFWYRQDPGLGLRLIYFSYDVKMKEKGDIPEGYSVSREKKERFSLILESASTNQTSMYLCASSPPGGGMDQPQHFGDGTRLSIL.

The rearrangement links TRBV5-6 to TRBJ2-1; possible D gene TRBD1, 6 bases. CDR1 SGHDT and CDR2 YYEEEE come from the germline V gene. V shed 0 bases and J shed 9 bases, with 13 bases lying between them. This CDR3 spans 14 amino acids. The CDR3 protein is CASSLAQGIGEQFF. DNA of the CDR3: TGTGCCAGCAGCTTGGCACAGGGTATCGGTGAGCAGTTCTTC.

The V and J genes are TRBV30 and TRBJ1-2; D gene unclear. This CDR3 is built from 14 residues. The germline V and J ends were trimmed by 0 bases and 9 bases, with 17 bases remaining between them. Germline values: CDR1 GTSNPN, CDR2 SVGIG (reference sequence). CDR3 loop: CAWSVNGLISSYTF. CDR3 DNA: TGTGCCTGGAGTGTAAACGGACTCATCTCGAGCTACACCTTC.

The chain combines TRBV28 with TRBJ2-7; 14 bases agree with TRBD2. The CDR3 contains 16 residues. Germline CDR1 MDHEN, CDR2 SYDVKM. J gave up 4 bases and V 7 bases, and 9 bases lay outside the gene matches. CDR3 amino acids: CASNKKRTSGRYEQYV. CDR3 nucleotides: TGTGCCAGCAATAAGAAAAGGACTAGCGGGAGGTACGAGCAGTACGTC.

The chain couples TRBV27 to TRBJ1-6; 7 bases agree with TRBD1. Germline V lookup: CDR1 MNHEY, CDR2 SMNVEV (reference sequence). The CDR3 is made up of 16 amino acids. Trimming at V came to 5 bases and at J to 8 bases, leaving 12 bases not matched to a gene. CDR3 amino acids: CASSPRDSSLDSPLHF. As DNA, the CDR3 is TGTGCCAGCAGTCCTCGGGACAGTAGCTTGGATTCACCCCTCCACTTT.

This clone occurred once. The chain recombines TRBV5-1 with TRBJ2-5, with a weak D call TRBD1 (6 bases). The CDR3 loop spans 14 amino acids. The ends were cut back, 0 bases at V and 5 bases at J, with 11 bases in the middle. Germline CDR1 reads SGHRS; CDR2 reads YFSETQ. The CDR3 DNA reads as TGCGCCAGCAGCTTGGCACAGGGCACGGAGACCCAGTACTTC. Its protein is CASSLAQGTETQYF. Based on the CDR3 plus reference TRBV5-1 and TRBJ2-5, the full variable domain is KAGVTQTPRYLIKTRGQQVTLSCSPISGHRSVSWYQQTPGQGLQFLFEYFSETQRNKGNFPGRFSGRQFSNSRSEMNVSTLELGDSALYLCASSLAQGTETQYFGPGTRLLVL.

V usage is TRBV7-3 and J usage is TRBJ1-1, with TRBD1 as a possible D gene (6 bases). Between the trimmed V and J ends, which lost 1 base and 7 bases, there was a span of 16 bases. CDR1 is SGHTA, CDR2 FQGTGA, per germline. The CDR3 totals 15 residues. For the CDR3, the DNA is TGTGCCAGCAGCTTAAACAGGGCTACAGGGAGTGAAGCTTTCTTT. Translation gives CASSLNRATGSEAFF.

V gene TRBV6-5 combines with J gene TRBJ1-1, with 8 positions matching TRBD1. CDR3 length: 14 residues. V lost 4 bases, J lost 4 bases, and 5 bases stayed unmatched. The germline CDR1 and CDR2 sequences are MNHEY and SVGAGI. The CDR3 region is CASSLTGVGTEAFF. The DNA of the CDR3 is TGTGCCAGCAGTTTGACAGGGGTGGGCACTGAAGCTTTCTTT.

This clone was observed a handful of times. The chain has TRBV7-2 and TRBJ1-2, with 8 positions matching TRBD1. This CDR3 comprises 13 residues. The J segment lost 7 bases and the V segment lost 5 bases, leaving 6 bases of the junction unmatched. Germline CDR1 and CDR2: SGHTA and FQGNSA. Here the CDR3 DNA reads TGTGCCAGCAGCCAAGACAGGGGATTTGGCTACACCTTC. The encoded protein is CASSQDRGFGYTF.

The chain's CDR3 is CASTSLGQGIWNQPQHF. The CDR3 coding sequence is TGTGCCAGCACCAGTTTGGGACAGGGGATTTGGAATCAGCCCCAGCATTTT. The chain combines TRBV5-8 with TRBJ1-5; 10 nucleotides align to TRBD1. V was clipped by 6 bases and J by 4 bases; unmatched bases: 13. Germline values: CDR1 SGHTS, CDR2 YDEGEE. The CDR3 has 17 amino acids. The complete variable domain, with remaining parts taken from reference TRBV5-8 and TRBJ1-5, reads EAGVTQSPTHLIKTRGQQATLRCSPISGHTSVYWYQQALGLGLQFLLWYDEGEERNRGNFPPRFSGRQFPNYSSELNVNALELEDSALYLCASTSLGQGIWNQPQHFGDGTRLSIL.

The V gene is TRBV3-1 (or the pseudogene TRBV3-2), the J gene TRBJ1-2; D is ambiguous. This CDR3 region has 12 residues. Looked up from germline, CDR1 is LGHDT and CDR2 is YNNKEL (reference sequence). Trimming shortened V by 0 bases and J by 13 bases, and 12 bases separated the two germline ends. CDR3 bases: TGTGCCAGCAGCCAAGACAGGAATGGTCCCACCTTC. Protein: CASSQDRNGPTF.

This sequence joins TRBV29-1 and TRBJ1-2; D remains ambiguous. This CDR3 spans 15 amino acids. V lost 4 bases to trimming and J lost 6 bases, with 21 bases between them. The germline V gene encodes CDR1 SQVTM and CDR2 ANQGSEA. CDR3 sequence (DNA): TGCAGCGTTGTCCTTGTACGAGGAGTTCTGGATGGCTACACCTTC. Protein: CSVVLVRGVLDGYTF.

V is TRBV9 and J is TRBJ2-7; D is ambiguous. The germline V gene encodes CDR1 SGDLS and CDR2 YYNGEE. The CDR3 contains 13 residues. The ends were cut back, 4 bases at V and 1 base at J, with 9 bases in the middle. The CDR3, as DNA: TGTGCCAGCAGCCCCCAGGTTTCCTACGAGCAGTACTTC. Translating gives CASSPQVSYEQYF.

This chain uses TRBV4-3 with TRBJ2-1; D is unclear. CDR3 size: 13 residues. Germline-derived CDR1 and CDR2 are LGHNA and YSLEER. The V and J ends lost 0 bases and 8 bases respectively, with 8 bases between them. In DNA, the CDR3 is TGCGCCAGCAGCCAAGAGATTCAGTATGAGCAGTTCTTC. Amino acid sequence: CASSQEIQYEQFF.